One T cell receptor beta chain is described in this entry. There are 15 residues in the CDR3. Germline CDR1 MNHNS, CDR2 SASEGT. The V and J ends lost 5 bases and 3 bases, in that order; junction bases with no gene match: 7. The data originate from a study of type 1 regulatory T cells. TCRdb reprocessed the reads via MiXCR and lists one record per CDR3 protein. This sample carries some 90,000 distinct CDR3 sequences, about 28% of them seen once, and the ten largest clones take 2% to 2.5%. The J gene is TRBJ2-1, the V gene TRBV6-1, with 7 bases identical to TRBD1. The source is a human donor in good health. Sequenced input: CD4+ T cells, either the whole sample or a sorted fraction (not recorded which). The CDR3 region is CASSTGTAYYNEQFF. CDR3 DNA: TGTGCCAGCAGTACCGGGACAGCCTACTACAATGAGCAGTTCTTC.